This T cell receptor (beta chain) appears in the sequencing data of a study of T cell responses to AZD1222 COVID-19 vaccine. On the study more broadly: Combined were second doses at about 4 or about 12 weeks.

Only in-frame clones appear in the TCRdb table, and some are missing; sequencing was by immunoSEQ multiplex PCR. In the table there are some 100,000 clones, 70% to 90% of which are singletons. V shed 4 bases and J 8 bases; nucleotides not matched to a gene: 6. The germline gives CDR1 ENHRY, CDR2 SYGVKD. The CDR3 totals 14 residues. Broader study findings: Recipients of AZD1222 seropositive at baseline numbered only five or six. Repertoire samples came only from after the peak T cell response. Unmutated variant regions are reportedly the target of nearly half of TCRs that are spike-specific.

A note on this clone: Its antigen is unknown.

The source is an adult in good health. The input for sequencing was peripheral blood, taken on day 0 of AZD1222 vaccination. The chain recombines TRBV10-3 with TRBJ2-1; 9 nucleotides align to TRBD2. The CDR3 reads CAISGSGSRDEQFF. In nucleotides, the CDR3 is TGTGCCATCAGTGGTAGCGGGAGTAGGGATGAGCAGTTCTTC.